What follows are 5 T cell receptor beta chains derived from one specimen sequenced in a study of control samples from healthy donors and cancer patients. Measured with immunoSEQ multiplex PCR; TCRdb has only the in-frame clones, and not every one. The table has 130,000 or so clones, under 95% seen once. What was sequenced was blood. The receptors derive from a man aged 18 to 29 in good health.

This sequence joins TRBV10-3 and TRBJ2-2, with a weak D call TRBD1 (6 bases). The CDR3 has 14 residues. CDR1 is ENHRY, CDR2 SYGVKD, per germline. V was cut by 7 bases and J by 1 base, with 10 bases left in between. The CDR3 DNA sequence: TGTGCCATCATTCACAGGGAGAACACCGGGGAGCTGTTTTTT. This translates into CAIIHRENTGELFF.

The chain couples TRBV7-2 to TRBJ2-3; D gene uncertain. There are 15 residues in the CDR3. Deletions cut 1 base from V and 0 bases from J, with 8 bases between. CDR1 and CDR2 from the germline V gene are SGHTA and FQGNSA. CDR3 sequence (DNA): TGTGCCAGCAGCTTAGTCCAGCCCAGCACAGATACGCAGTATTTT. Protein sequence: CASSLVQPSTDTQYF.

V gene TRBV19 combines with J gene TRBJ2-1; tentative D call: TRBD2 (6 bases). Germline V gene data show CDR1 as LNHDA and CDR2 as SQIVND (reference sequence). V lost 3 bases and J lost 5, with 17 bases in between. This CDR3 comprises 16 residues. CDR3 sequence: CASSIRLVGGNNEQFF. For the CDR3, the DNA is TGTGCCAGTAGTATTCGACTAGTCGGCGGCAACAATGAGCAGTTCTTC.

V and J are TRBV27 and TRBJ1-2; 7 nucleotides line up with TRBD1. This CDR3 has 14 amino acids. Germline assignment: CDR1 MNHEY and CDR2 SMNVEV (reference sequence). The J segment lost 4 bases and the V segment lost 2 bases, leaving 4 bases of the junction unmatched. As DNA, the CDR3 is TGTGCCAGCAGTTTACGGACAGGCTCCTATGGCTACACCTTC. It translates to CASSLRTGSYGYTF.

This sequence joins TRBV7-2 and TRBJ1-2, with 8 nucleotides matching TRBD1. The junction had 10 bases not matched to a gene; V was cut back by 8 bases and J by 5 bases. The CDR3 loop spans 14 amino acids. Germline V gene data show CDR1 as SGHTA and CDR2 as FQGNSA. The CDR3 loop is CASGIGGQAYGYTF. In DNA, the CDR3 is TGTGCCAGCGGCATCGGGGGACAGGCTTATGGCTACACCTTC.